This TCR beta chain was sequenced in a study of cytomegalovirus exposure and HLA in healthy donors (dated by TCRdb to 2017 to 2019). With regard to the full study: In an earlier analysis of around 540 of the donors, roughly 300 Gb of sequence data and approximately 100 million unique TCR beta sequences from roughly 190 million T cells were reported. The T cell repertoires of under 750 subjects were profiled by immunosequencing and related to cytomegalovirus serostatus. The study aimed to test whether signatures of past pathogen exposure could be identified by cataloging public T cell receptors. Class I and class II HLA loci were covered by the typing at four-digit resolution. Among around 400 genotyped donors of the cohort, an average of roughly 230,000 unique TCR beta nucleotide sequences was sequenced per donor, of which about 18% were non-productive. Rather than drawing on any new phenotypic data, the later analysis identified candidate immune exposures from TCR beta sequences and the way those sequences occurred across donors. To predict cytomegalovirus infection status, the study combined high-throughput TCR immunosequencing, statistical association of individual TCRs with disease status, and machine learning. A separate validation cohort of 100 to 150 different subjects was used in addition to the 666-subject first cohort. Of the approximately 400 genotyped donors, approximately 80% fell in the genetic ancestry cluster associated with self-reported Caucasian donors. A later analysis re-analyzed previously published TCR beta repertoires from 550 to 700 donors and added high-resolution HLA genotyping to study TCR occurrence patterns. In an earlier analysis of 550 to 700 of the donors, high-throughput TCR beta sequencing was used to judge whether each TCR beta V gene segment behaved as functional or pseudogenic. An early release that covered about 600 HLA-typed donors contained approximately 300 gigabases of sequencing data and about 93 million unique TCR sequences. Every repertoire in the discovery cohort had been generated on one and the same sequencing platform. Alongside the repertoire data, information on donor age, sex, ethnicity and CMV serostatus was compiled. In a later genetic analysis, genome-wide SNP genotypes for about 55% of the roughly 700 donors were used, and that subset was treated as a discovery cohort. The number of donors typed differed by locus, with 629-630 for A, B, C, DRB1 and DQB1, more than 500 for DQA1, approximately 580 for DPA1, and some 440 for DPB1. A handful of DR-DQ haplotypes were treated as single units for association and clustering because of strong linkage in the cohort.

The CDR3 runs 15 amino acids, cysteine and phenylalanine included. Just CDR3 DNA is preserved here, 45 bases in frame from base 1. Looking up the germline V gene (reference sequence) yields CDR1 LNHDA and CDR2 SQIVND. Unmatched junction bases come to 9, with V trimmed by 9 bases and J by 3 bases. Notes on this clone: Its antigen is unknown. The record has no base qualities; no much larger clone is one base away.

Preparation of the library involved the immunoSEQ multiplex PCR assay. The multiplex PCR relied on a mix of 60 forward primers for TCR Vbeta segments and 13 reverse primers for TCR Jbeta segments. The CDR3 region of rearranged TCR beta genes was amplified from genomic DNA with a multiplex PCR assay. The Illumina HiSeq System was used to sequence the amplified TCR beta libraries as 87-base-pair reads. The published analysis was carried out like this. Across the 700 or so repertoires, a later analysis counted 60 million to 90 million unique TCR beta chains, approximately 12 million of which were shared by at least two donors. To remove PCR and sequencing errors, raw reads were error-corrected and collapsed into unique sequences using a nearest-neighbor algorithm that merged closely related sequences. To assign V, D and J gene segments, CDR3 sequences were aligned to IMGT reference sequences. For a sequence to be retained, a match of at least six nucleotides to both a V gene segment and a J gene segment was required. A rearrangement was called productive if the CDR3 had no stop codons and remained in frame with V and J, and every other rearrangement was called non-productive. Following IMGT convention, CDR3 was defined as the stretch from the second conserved V-encoded cysteine to the conserved J-encoded phenylalanine. The earlier analysis of roughly 590 of the donors excluded sequences that lacked an unambiguous match to a single V gene segment. In an earlier analysis of several hundred of the donors, V segments were called functional above 56.7% productive rearrangements and were called segregating when the between-donor standard deviation exceeded 5%. A statistical classification framework was built to diagnose cytomegalovirus status from the catalog of TCR beta chain sequences. A later analysis assigned V and J genes by comparing TCR nucleotide sequences with IMGT/GENE-DB human TR gene sequences. Using the TCRdist pipeline, a later analysis assigned CDR3 sequences along with most-parsimonious VDJ recombination scenarios. In a later analysis, each TCR beta chain was defined by its CDR3 amino acid sequence together with its V-gene family, and reads without a unique V-gene family were excluded. In a later analysis, 550 to 650 highly shared, low-generation-probability nucleotide sequences were removed to address suspected cross-contamination and a sequencing artifact. In a later analysis, a clonal expansion index was calculated for each public chain from normalized within-repertoire ranks of inferred template counts. A later analysis computed generation probabilities with a VDJ recombination model fitted to out-of-frame rearrangements, and checked the results against IGoR. Hypergeometric tests were used in a later analysis to score TCR-TCR, TCR-HLA and TCR-CMV co-occurrence, with a repertoire-size bias correction applied to the TCR pairs. A later analysis estimated false discovery rates by permuting HLA or CMV assignments 20 times. In a later analysis, co-occurring TCRs were grouped using DBSCAN, with TCRdist sequence similarity added in when clustering inside HLA-allele-positive subsets. Repertoires with fewer than 30,000 or more than 120,000 public chains, plus five repertoires with anomalous nucleotide sharing, were excluded from co-occurrence clustering. TCRdb obtained this table from immuneACCESS and retained in-frame rearrangements with V and J assigned. These tables miss some clones; where compared with another copy, unresolved V genes account for less than half of the shortfall, and the remainder is unexplained. That table gives V, J and clone size, and the DNA gave D and trimming. The sample data list some 54,000 clones, and more than 70% of these were observed just once. Around 6% of the sample lies in the top ten.

The cohort comprised 666 healthy bone marrow donors. At the time of sampling, all cohort members were nominally healthy, though unrecorded immune exposures were likely present. The donor was CMV seronegative and was included in the group of 352 seronegative cohort members. A peripheral blood sample was provided by each donor, and peripheral blood mononuclear cells were used for TCR beta sequencing. The Qiagen DNeasy Blood Extraction Kit was used to extract genomic DNA from the blood cell samples. General findings and caveats noted by the study authors: An earlier analysis of approximately 530 of the donors showed that most TCR beta V segments appeared in productive rearrangements either about 87% or about 30% of the time, which broadly matched IMGT annotations. In a later analysis, TCR association rates were found to vary across HLA loci, with the most associated TCRs seen for DRB1 alleles and the fewest for HLA-C alleles. A cluster of highly shared sequence variants was judged likely to be a technical artifact of the sequencing pipeline. In a later analysis, several top co-occurrence clusters were reported to appear linked to parvovirus B19, influenza, CMV and Epstein-Barr virus. A further reported finding was that TCR beta sequences accurately predicted the HLA-A and HLA-B alleles for most subjects in the first cohort. In a later analysis, some 18,000 TCR beta sequences were associated with specific HLA alleles at a false discovery rate of 0.05. The classifier was reported to diagnose cytomegalovirus status with high specificity and sensitivity in both the original and validation cohorts. A few of the identified cytomegalovirus-associated TCR beta chains were confirmed in vitro to be specific for cytomegalovirus antigens. Linkage disequilibrium might explain the correlated functional status among segregating V segments, but an unknown experimental factor could not be ruled out. In a later genetic analysis, a missense DCLRE1C variant was associated with V-gene and J-gene trimming of TCR beta chains, and the association was replicated in an independent cohort. Roughly uniform sequencing depth across donors was assumed in presence/absence analyses, although this assumption may not hold. Because HLA typing was unavailable for some donors at each locus, only the typed subset was used in association tests. A later analysis found that HLA-associated TCR beta chains were more clonally expanded and had lower generation probabilities than equally common non-associated chains. When HLA alleles, especially DR and DQ, strongly co-occurred, attributing TCR associations to individual alleles was difficult. The authors suggested that the approach could potentially be generalized to other disease states and immunological phenotypes. Some IMGT-functional V segments, including TRBV6-2 and TRBV6-3, could not be distinguished by the 87-base-pair reads and were therefore excluded. While some public TCRs were present in many individuals, most TCR sequences turned up only very rarely across donors. In this cohort, only TCR beta chains were sequenced, and detectable features were limited by the absence of alpha or paired-chain data. In the study, some 160 TCR beta chains were listed as associated with cytomegalovirus. Compared with the roughly 670-donor mean, donors in an Asian-associated ancestry cluster had fewer N-insertions in productive TCRs, according to a later genetic analysis. Because counts were too low, roughly 17 rarely observed V segments, including chromosome 9 orphons, were left out of the earlier analysis of several hundred of the donors. Immune exposure information for the cohort was limited to CMV serostatus. A later analysis found that most CMV-associated TCR beta chains appeared HLA-restricted, with HLA associations seemingly driven largely by CMV exposure.

The rearrangement joined TRBV19 to TRBJ2-1, and TRBD2 matches 9 of the central bases. Source material: PBMCs. This TCR was sampled from a male donor in good health and CMV-seronegative. The CDR3 in this case is CASRGSGGRYNEQFF. The DNA is as follows: TGTGCCAGCCGGGGTAGCGGGGGCCGCTACAATGAGCAGTTCTTC.